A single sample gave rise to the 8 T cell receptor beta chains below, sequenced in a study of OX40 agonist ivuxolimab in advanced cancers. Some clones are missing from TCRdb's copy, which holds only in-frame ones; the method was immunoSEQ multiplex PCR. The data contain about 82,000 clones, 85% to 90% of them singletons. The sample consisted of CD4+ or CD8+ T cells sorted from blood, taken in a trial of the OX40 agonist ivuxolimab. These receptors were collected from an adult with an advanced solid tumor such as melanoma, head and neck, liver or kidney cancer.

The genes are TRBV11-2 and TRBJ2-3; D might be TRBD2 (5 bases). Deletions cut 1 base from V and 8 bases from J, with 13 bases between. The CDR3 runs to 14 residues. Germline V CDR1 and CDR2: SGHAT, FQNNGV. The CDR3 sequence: CASSLAEWAGTQYF. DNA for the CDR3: TGTGCCAGCAGCTTAGCAGAGTGGGCGGGTACGCAGTATTTT.

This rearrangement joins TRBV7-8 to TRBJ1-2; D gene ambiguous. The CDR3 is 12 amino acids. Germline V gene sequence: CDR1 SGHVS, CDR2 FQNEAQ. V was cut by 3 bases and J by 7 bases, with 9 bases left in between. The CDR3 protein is CASSFPGRGYTF. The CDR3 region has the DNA TGTGCCAGCAGCTTTCCAGGCCGTGGCTACACCTTC.

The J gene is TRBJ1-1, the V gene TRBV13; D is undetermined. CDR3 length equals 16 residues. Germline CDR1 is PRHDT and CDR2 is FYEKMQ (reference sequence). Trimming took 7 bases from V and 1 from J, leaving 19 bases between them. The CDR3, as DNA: TGTGCCAGCACCAAAAGGCCCCGAGGTAGGAACACTGAAGCTTTCTTT. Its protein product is CASTKRPRGRNTEAFF.

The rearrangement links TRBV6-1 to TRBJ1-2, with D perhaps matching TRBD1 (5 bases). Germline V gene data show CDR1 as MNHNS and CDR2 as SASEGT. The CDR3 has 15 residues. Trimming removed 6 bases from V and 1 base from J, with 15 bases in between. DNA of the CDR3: TGTGCCAGCAGGCAAGCGGGGGGGATTAACTATGGCTACACCTTC. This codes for CASRQAGGINYGYTF.

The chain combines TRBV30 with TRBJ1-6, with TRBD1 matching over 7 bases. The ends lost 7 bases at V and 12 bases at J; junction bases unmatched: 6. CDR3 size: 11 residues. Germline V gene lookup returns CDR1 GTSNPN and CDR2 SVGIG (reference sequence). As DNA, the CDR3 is TGTGCCTCACGGGCAGGGGGACCCCTCCACTTT. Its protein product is CASRAGGPLHF.

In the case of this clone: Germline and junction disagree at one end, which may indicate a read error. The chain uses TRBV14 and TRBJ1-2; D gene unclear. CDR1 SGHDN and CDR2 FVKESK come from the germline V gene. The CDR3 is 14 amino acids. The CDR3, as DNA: TGTGCCAGCAGCCAAGGACCATGGAATTTTCCGATTCTCTTC. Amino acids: CASSQGPWNFPILF.

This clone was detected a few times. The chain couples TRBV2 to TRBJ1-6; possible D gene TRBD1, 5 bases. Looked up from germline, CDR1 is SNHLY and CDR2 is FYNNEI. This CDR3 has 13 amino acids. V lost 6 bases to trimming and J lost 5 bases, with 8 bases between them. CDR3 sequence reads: CASRGPDNSPLHF. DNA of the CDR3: TGTGCCAGCAGGGGACCTGATAATTCACCCCTCCACTTT.

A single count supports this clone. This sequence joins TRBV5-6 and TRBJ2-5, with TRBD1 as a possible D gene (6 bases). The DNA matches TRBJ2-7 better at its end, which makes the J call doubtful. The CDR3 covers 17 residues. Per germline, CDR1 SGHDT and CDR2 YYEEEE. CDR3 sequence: CASSLGSSVGHLYEQYF. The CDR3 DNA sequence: TGTGCCAGCAGCTTGGGCAGTTCCGTGGGACACCTCTACGAGCAGTACTTC.